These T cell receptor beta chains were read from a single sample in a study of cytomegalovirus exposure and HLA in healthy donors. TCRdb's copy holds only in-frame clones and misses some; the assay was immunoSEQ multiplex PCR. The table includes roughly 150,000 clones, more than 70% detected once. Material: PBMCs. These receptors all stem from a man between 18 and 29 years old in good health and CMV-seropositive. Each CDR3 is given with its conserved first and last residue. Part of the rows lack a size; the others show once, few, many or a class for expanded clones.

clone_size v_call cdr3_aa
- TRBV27 CASSLFQGAGGELFF
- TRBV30 CAWTAQGRDTDTQYF
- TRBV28 CASSTPTEPEAFF
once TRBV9 CASSRFGGNEKLFF
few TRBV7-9 CASSLDSEAFF
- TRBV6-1 CASSQGGEGVGEQYF
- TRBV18 CASSPPISGTASTDTQYF
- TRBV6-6 CASTSDEKLFF
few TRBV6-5 CASSSLGGIYGYTF
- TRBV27 CASSLMSASAYEQYF
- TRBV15 CATSRDRGNQETQYF
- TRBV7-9 CASSFRGAGEKLFF
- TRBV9 CASSVGWDRLYYEQYF
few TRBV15 CATSKFRGSNQPQHF
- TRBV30 CAWMRLAGLPGTQYF
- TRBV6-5 CASSHDRSNTEAFF
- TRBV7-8 CASSRRLARGDEQFF